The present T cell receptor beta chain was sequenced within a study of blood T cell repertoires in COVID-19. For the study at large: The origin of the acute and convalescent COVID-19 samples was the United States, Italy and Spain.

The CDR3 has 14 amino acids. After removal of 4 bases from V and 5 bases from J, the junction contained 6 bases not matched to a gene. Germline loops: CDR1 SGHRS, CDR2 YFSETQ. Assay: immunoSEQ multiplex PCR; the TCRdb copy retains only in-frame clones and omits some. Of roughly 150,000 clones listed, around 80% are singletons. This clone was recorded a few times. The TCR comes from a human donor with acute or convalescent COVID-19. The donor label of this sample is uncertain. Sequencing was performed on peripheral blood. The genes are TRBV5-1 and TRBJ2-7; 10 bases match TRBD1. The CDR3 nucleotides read TGCGCCAGCAGCGCCGCCGGGACAGGGGACGAGCAGTACTTC. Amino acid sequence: CASSAAGTGDEQYF.